This record looks at one TCR beta chain sequence and its context. Its matching antigen is unknown. A second roughly 7 to 12 cycle PCR used barcoded and J-beta primers. Every cDNA molecule carried a tag from a template-switch adaptor bearing 12 random nucleotides. TCRdb redid the calling of the 5' RACE reads with MiXCR, one entry per CDR3 protein. Counted here are 780,000 or so distinct CDR3 sequences, roughly 50% occurring once; the ten biggest clones make up around 40%. Germline V gene lookup returns CDR1 MNHNY and CDR2 SVGAGI (reference sequence). This CDR3 region has 16 residues. V was cut by 0 bases and J by 4 bases, with 10 bases left in between. The source of the sample is a study of blood T cells in healthy people across ages. Findings and caveats of the study: Calculation of diversity from one million T cells yielded estimates considered to be underestimates.

The sample comprised blood. The clonotype originates from a man older than 75 in good health. The rearrangement links TRBV6-6 to TRBJ2-6; no clear D gene. The CDR3 nucleotides read TGTGCCAGCAGTTACTCCGGAAGTGTGGGGGCCAACGTCCTGACTTTC. It translates to CASSYSGSVGANVLTF.